This T cell receptor (beta chain) was sequenced during a study of CD8+CD57+ T cells in acquired aplastic anemia. Background on the study: When averaged, DNA from sorted CD4+ and CD8+ cells came to approximately 3 ug.

The CDR3 has 15 residues. The ends were cut back, 6 bases at V and 0 bases at J, with 18 bases in the middle. CDR1 is DFQATT and CDR2 is SNEGSKA in the germline V gene (reference sequence). Genomic DNA served as template for TCR beta VDJ and CDR3 profiling. TCRdb re-called the reads with MiXCR, one entry per CDR3 protein. The table records approximately 200,000 distinct CDR3 sequences, roughly 53% of them present only once. Sequencing involved patients with CD8+CD57+ cell expansion previously shown by flow cytometry. At blood sampling, none of the patients had yet received therapy. This clonotype was seen ten or more times.

Sequences were obtained from sorted CD4+, CD8+, or CD8+CD57+ T cells (not recorded which) from PBMCs. The clonotype originates from a human donor with aplastic anemia. V is TRBV20-1 and J is TRBJ2-7; perhaps TRBD1 as D (5 bases). The CDR3 DNA reads as TGCAGTGCCGACGCCGGACATAGGAGCTCCTACGAGCAGTACTTC. Translation gives CSADAGHRSSYEQYF.